This T cell receptor beta chain derives from a study of blood T cell repertoires in COVID-19 (dated by TCRdb to 2018 to 2021). With respect to the entire study: The collaborator samples originated in the United States, Italy and Spain and spanned the acute and convalescent phases of COVID-19. The samples were drawn from the first 160 participants of the ongoing ImmuneRACE study and from over 950 subjects provided by 6 global collaborators. Deeply sampled blood TCRbeta repertoires from subjects exposed to, actively infected with, or recovered from COVID-19 were included in the dataset. HLA class I and class II types, where available, came from metadata supplied by the sample provider rather than from assay-based typing. The prospective study material was composed of cDNA or gDNA derived from T cells, B-cell-depleted T cells, or PBMCs. Nearly every sample came with metadata listing a de-identified subject ID, COVID-19 status, age in years and sex. The repertoires were released in a freely available public database meant as a resource for research on the immune response to SARS-CoV-2. Broad study findings and their caveats: Clinical and demographic metadata were provided uncurated, with the amount varying by source and participant.

Whole blood was collected in K2EDTA tubes by collaborating institutions according to the institutions' own protocols. For TCRbeta analysis, collaborators shipped samples as frozen whole blood, isolated PBMCs, or DNA extracted from either of those sample types. TCRbeta CDR3 regions were amplified from genomic DNA using the immunoSEQ Assay, a bias-controlled multiplex PCR. As for the original processing: The number of nucleated cells in each sample was estimated from the amplification of reference gene primers within the assay. To quantify the absolute abundance of each unique TCRbeta CDR3 rearrangement, sequence reads were collapsed and filtered. For each sample, productive Simpson clonality was calculated by taking the square root of Simpson's diversity index across productive rearrangements. The table comes from immuneACCESS by way of TCRdb, which keeps in-frame sequences with V and J called. Part of the clones is missing from these tables; in studies checked, under half for an unresolved V gene and the rest for unknown reasons. From that table come the V and J calls and clone size; the DNA was used to work out D and trimming. For this sample there are tens of thousands of clones; less than 90% appear just once. The ten largest clonotypes hold around 2.9% of the sample.

With regard to this clone: The antigen it recognizes is unknown. Nothing much larger sits one base from this clone, and base qualities are not available.

Including cysteine and phenylalanine, the CDR3 has 15 amino acids. This entry keeps only the CDR3 DNA: 45 bases, framed from base 1. V has 5 bases trimmed and J has 4 bases trimmed; junction bases matching no gene number 11. The germline V gene (reference sequence) supplies CDR1 GTSNPN and CDR2 SVGIG. Here the chain combines TRBV30 and TRBJ1-2, with 9 middle bases fitting TRBD1. This sequence originates from a man older than 75 with acute or convalescent COVID-19. Sequenced material: peripheral blood. CDR3 reads: CAWGPGGTGPYGYTF. The nucleotide sequence reads TGTGCCTGGGGTCCCGGGGGGACAGGGCCCTATGGCTACACCTTC. The CDR3, completed at both ends by the reference TRBV30 and TRBJ1-2 genes, gives the full variable domain SQTIHQWPATLVQPVGSPLSLECTVEGTSNPNLYWYRQAAGRGLQLLFYSVGIGQISSEVPQNLSASRPQDRQFILSSKKLLLSDSGFYLCAWGPGGTGPYGYTFGSGTRLTVV.